The TCR beta chain under discussion was sequenced for a study of T cells in Graves' hyperthyroidism and ophthalmopathy. Study at large: Any treatment followed the collection of peripheral blood at initial diagnosis. Regarding the study as a whole: The blood repertoire included most of the expanded thyroid clonotypes above 0.001. Ophthalmopathy could be told apart from stable hyperthyroidism with a 13 V-J model.

There are 14 residues in the CDR3. V lost 3 bases and J 0 bases, leaving 8 bases between the germline ends. Per germline, CDR1 DFQATT and CDR2 SNEGSKA (reference sequence). This clonotype was found a few times. Its cognate antigen is unknown. Amplification of TCR beta CDR3 regions was performed using RNA transcripts as template. The HTBI set primed first-round TCR CDR3 RT-PCR. From the multiplex PCR reads, TCRdb called clonotypes with MiXCR, one entry per CDR3 protein. The repertoire holds some 490,000 distinct CDR3 sequences, with 20% to 25% as singletons. The chain links TRBV20-1 to TRBJ2-2, with no clear D. This clonotype was sampled from a woman in her seventies with Graves' ophthalmopathy. The specimen was blood. This CDR3 is CSASRSANTGELFF. In DNA form, the CDR3 reads TGCAGTGCTAGCCGATCAGCGAACACCGGGGAGCTGTTTTTT.